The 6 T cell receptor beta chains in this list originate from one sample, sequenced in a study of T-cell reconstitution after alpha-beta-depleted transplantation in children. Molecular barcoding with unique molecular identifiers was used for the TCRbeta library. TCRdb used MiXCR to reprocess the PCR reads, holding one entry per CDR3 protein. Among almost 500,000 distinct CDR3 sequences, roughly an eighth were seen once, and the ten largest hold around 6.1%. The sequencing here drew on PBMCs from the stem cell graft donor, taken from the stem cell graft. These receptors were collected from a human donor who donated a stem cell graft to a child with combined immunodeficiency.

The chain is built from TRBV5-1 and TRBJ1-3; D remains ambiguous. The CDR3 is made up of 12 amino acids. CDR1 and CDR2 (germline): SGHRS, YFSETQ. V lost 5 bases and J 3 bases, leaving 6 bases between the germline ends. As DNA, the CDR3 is TGCGCCAGCAGGTCAGATGGAAACACCATATATTTT. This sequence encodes CASRSDGNTIYF.

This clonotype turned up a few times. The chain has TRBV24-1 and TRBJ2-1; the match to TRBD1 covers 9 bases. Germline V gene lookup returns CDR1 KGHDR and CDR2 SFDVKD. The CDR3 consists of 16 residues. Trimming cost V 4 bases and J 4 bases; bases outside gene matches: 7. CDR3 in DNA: TGTGCCACCAGTGACCCCGGGACAGGGACATACAATGAGCAGTTCTTC. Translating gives CATSDPGTGTYNEQFF.

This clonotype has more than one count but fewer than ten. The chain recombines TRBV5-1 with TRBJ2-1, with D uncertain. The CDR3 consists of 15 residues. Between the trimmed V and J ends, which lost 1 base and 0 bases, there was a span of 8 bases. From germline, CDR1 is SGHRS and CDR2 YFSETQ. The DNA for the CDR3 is TGCGCCAGCAGCTTGTATCCGGGCTCCTACAATGAGCAGTTCTTC. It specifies CASSLYPGSYNEQFF. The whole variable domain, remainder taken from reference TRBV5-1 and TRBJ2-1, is KAGVTQTPRYLIKTRGQQVTLSCSPISGHRSVSWYQQTPGQGLQFLFEYFSETQRNKGNFPGRFSGRQFSNSRSEMNVSTLELGDSALYLCASSLYPGSYNEQFFGPGTRLTVL.

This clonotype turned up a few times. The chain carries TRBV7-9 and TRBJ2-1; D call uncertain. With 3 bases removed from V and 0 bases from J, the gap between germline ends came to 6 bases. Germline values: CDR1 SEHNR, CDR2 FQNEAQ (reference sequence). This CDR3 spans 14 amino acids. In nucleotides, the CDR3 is TGTGCCAGCAGCTTTGGCTTCTCCTACAATGAGCAGTTCTTC. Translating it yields CASSFGFSYNEQFF.

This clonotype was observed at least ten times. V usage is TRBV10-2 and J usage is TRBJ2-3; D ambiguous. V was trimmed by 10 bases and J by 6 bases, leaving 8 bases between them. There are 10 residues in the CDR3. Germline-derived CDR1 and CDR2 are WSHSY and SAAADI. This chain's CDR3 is CATRTDTQYF. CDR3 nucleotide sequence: TGCGCCACCCGGACGGATACGCAGTATTTT.

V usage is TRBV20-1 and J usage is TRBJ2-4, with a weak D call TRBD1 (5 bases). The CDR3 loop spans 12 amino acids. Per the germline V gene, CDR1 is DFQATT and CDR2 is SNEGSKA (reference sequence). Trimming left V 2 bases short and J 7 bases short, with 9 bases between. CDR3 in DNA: TGCAGTGCTAGACAGGGTGTGAACATTCAGTACTTC. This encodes CSARQGVNIQYF.